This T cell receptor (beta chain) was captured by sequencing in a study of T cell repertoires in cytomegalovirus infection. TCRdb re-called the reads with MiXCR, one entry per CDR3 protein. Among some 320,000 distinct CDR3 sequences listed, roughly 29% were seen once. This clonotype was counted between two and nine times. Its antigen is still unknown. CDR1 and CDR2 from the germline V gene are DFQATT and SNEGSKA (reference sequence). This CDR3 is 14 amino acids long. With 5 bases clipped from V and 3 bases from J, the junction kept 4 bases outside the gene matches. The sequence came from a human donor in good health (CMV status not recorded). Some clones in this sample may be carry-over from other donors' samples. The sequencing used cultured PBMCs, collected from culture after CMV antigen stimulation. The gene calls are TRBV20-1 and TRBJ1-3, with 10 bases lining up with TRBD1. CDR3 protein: CSASDRGSGNTIYF. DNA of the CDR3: TGCAGTGCTTCGGACAGGGGGAGTGGAAACACCATATATTTT.